This TCR beta chain appears in the sequencing data of a study of cytomegalovirus exposure and HLA in healthy donors. Overall study: Most genotyped donors, 75% to 85% of 398, had Caucasian-associated genetic ancestry. Study-level findings and limits: Earlier analysis found most TCR beta V segments productive about 90% or about 30% of the time. The study had only CMV serostatus as immune exposure information. Reportedly, diagnosis of cytomegalovirus status by the classifier showed high specificity and sensitivity.

CDR3 size: 15 residues. From germline, CDR1 is MDHEN and CDR2 SYDVKM. V was pared by 2 bases and J by 3 bases, with 8 bases between. Regarding this clone: Antigen unknown.

With 60 Vbeta and 13 Jbeta primers, the PCR was carried out. Assay: immunoSEQ multiplex PCR; the TCRdb copy retains only in-frame clones and omits some. Of approximately 120,000 clones listed, about three quarters are singletons. The receptor was derived from a woman between 40 and 55 years old in good health and CMV-seronegative. The V call is TRBV28, the J call TRBJ2-6; maybe TRBD2 (6 bases). The sequencing sample was made of PBMCs. The DNA of the CDR3 is TGTGCCAGCAGTTTAGGGGAGGATGGGGCCAACGTCCTGACTTTC. This encodes CASSLGEDGANVLTF.